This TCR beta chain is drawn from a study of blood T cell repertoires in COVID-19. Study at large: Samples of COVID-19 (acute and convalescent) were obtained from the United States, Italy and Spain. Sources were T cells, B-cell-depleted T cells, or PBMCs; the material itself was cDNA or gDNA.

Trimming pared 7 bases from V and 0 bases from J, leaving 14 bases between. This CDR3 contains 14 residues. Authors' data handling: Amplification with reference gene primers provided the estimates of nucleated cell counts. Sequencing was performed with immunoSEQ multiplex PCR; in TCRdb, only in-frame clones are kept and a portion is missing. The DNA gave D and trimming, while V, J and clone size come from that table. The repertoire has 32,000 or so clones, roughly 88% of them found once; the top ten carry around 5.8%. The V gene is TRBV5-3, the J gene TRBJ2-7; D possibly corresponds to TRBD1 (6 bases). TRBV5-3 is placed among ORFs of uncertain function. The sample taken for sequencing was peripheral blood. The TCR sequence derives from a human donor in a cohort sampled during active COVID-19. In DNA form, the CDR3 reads TGTGCCAGAGATGGACAGCCCCACTCCTACGAGCAGTACTTC. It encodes CARDGQPHSYEQYF.